These 17 T cell receptor beta chains came from one sample sequenced in a study of graft-versus-host responses after intestinal transplantation. Assay: immunoSEQ multiplex PCR; the TCRdb copy retains only in-frame clones and omits some. This table has approximately 19,000 clones, around 80% appearing once. This sample comprised PBMCs, obtained 14 days after transplant. The receptors shown here come from a human patient who received an intestinal transplant, so some T cells may come from the graft donor.

This sequence joins TRBV5-1 and TRBJ2-3; D is possibly TRBD1 or TRBD2 (5 bases each). Deletions cut 0 bases from V and 2 bases from J, with 7 bases between. The CDR3 contains 14 residues. The germline V gene encodes CDR1 SGHRS and CDR2 YFSETQ. Here the CDR3 DNA reads TGCGCCAGCAGCTTGGGAGGGGCCACAGATACGCAGTATTTT. It encodes CASSLGGATDTQYF.

The chain uses TRBV5-1 and TRBJ2-1; 12 nucleotides line up with TRBD2. The germline V gene encodes CDR1 SGHRS and CDR2 YFSETQ. The CDR3 contains 15 residues. J lost 5 bases, V lost 4 bases, and 4 bases had no gene match. The CDR3 is CASSLTSGSHNEQFF. The DNA for the CDR3 is TGCGCCAGCAGCCTGACTAGCGGGAGTCACAATGAGCAGTTCTTC.

This sequence joins TRBV4-1 and TRBJ2-7; unclear D gene. From germline, CDR1 is MGHRA and CDR2 YSYEKL. The CDR3 extends over 15 amino acids. With 0 bases removed from V and 3 bases from J, the gap between germline ends came to 12 bases. The CDR3 bases are TGCGCCAGCAGCCAAGAATTTGGGGTCGGCTACGAGCAGTACTTC. Protein: CASSQEFGVGYEQYF.

This clone has a single count. The chain links TRBV7-2 to TRBJ2-7; D unclear. The CDR3 consists of 12 residues. Trimming pared 7 bases from V and 1 base from J, leaving 8 bases between. The germline CDR1 and CDR2 sequences are SGHTA and FQGNSA. The chain's CDR3 is CASTDRSYEQYF. In DNA form, the CDR3 reads TGTGCCAGCACCGACCGATCCTACGAGCAGTACTTC.

Here the CDR3 reads CASSPKEEQYF. Written as DNA, the CDR3 is TGTGCCAGCTCACCAAAGGAGGAGCAGTACTTC. The chain joins TRBV18 to TRBJ2-7, with D hard to call. V dropped 2 bases and J dropped 7 bases, with 6 bases sitting between them. The CDR3 consists of 11 residues. Germline CDR1 KGHSH, CDR2 LQKENI.

This clone was seen only once. The same CDR3 can be traced to other DNA sequences in this sample. V and J are TRBV5-4 and TRBJ2-2; D not certain. CDR3 length: 16 amino acids. Trimming pared 0 bases from V and 4 bases from J, leaving 13 bases between. Germline V gene lookup returns CDR1 SGHNT and CDR2 YYREEE (reference sequence). The CDR3 protein is CASSLGGAVGTGELFF. The CDR3 nucleotides read TGTGCCAGCAGCTTGGGGGGTGCGGTAGGCACCGGGGAGCTGTTTTTT.

J is TRBJ2-7 and V is TRBV7-5. TRBV7-5 is reported as a pseudogene. The CDR3 spans 16 residues. CDR3 nucleotides: TGTGTCAGAAGCTTAGGGGATTTGGGCCCCTCTGAATGGCAGTACTTC. It translates to CVRSLGDLGPSEWQYF.

This chain links TRBV29-1 with TRBJ2-7; D possibly corresponds to TRBD2 (6 bases). Trimming took 6 bases from V and 3 from J, leaving 15 bases between them. Germline V lookup: CDR1 SQVTM, CDR2 ANQGSEA. The CDR3 has 13 residues. In DNA form, the CDR3 reads TGCAGCGTGGTCCTAGCGACAAACTACGAGCAGTACTTC. It is translated as CSVVLATNYEQYF.

This rearrangement joins TRBV4-1 to TRBJ1-6; 7 nucleotides agree with TRBD1. Trimming cost V 2 bases and J 7 bases; bases outside gene matches: 5. Germline-derived CDR1 and CDR2 are MGHRA and YSYEKL. The CDR3 has 15 residues. The chain's CDR3 is CASSQPSGGNSPLHF. The CDR3 coding sequence is TGCGCCAGCAGCCAACCCTCAGGGGGGAATTCACCCCTCCACTTT.

This chain links TRBV2 with TRBJ2-3; a weak D match, TRBD2 (6 bases). V lost 8 bases to trimming and J lost 0 bases, with 12 bases between them. Per germline, CDR1 SNHLY and CDR2 FYNNEI. This CDR3 spans 14 amino acids. The CDR3 coding sequence is TGTGCCAGCGGGGACTTGACTAGCACAGATACGCAGTATTTT. Its translation is CASGDLTSTDTQYF.

This clone was recorded once. This chain joins TRBV18 and TRBJ2-1; a possible D gene is TRBD2 (6 bases). V lost 3 bases and J lost 1, with 19 bases in between. Germline V lookup: CDR1 KGHSH, CDR2 LQKENI. The CDR3 extends over 18 amino acids. In nucleotides, the CDR3 is TGTGCCAGCTCACCCTCCCCGGCTAGCGTTAAGTCCTACAATGAGCAGTTCTTC. This sequence encodes CASSPSPASVKSYNEQFF.

The V and J genes are TRBV29-1 and TRBJ2-3; TRBD2 agrees at 7 bases. With 6 bases clipped from V and 4 bases from J, the junction kept 4 bases outside the gene matches. In germline, CDR1 is SQVTM, CDR2 ANQGSEA. The CDR3 has 12 residues. The CDR3 nucleotides read TGCAGCGTCGGACTAGTGTCAGATACGCAGTATTTT. Protein: CSVGLVSDTQYF.

The V gene is TRBV27, the J gene TRBJ2-4; no firm D call. Trimming left V 8 bases short and J 6 bases short, with 11 bases between. CDR1 and CDR2 (germline): MNHEY, SMNVEV (reference sequence). This CDR3 comprises 12 residues. The CDR3 sequence: CASGTGPNIQYF. As DNA, the CDR3 is TGTGCCAGCGGTACCGGTCCAAACATTCAGTACTTC.

In regard to this clone: Other DNA sequences of this sample code for an identical CDR3. This chain links TRBV15 with TRBJ1-2; D is unresolved. V was shortened by 0 bases and J by 3 bases, with 8 bases between the two germline ends. Per the germline V gene, CDR1 is LNHNV and CDR2 is YYDKDF (reference sequence). The CDR3 runs to 14 residues. The chain's CDR3 is CATSRDRGDYGYTF. The CDR3 nucleotides are TGTGCCACCAGCAGAGATCGCGGGGACTATGGCTACACCTTC.

J is TRBJ2-1 and V is TRBV21-1. TRBV21-1 is termed a pseudogene. The CDR3 covers 14 residues. CDR3 residues: CASSKVGGFNEQFF. CDR3 bases: TGTGCCAGCAGCAAGGTCGGGGGCTTCAATGAGCAGTTCTTC.

V gene TRBV5-4 combines with J gene TRBJ2-5; the D is unclear. This CDR3 is built from 14 residues. The ends were cut back, 0 bases at V and 0 bases at J, with 6 bases in the middle. Germline assignment: CDR1 SGHNT and CDR2 YYREEE (reference sequence). The CDR3 DNA reads TGTGCCAGCAGCTTGGAGGGTTACCAAGAGACCCAGTACTTC. It translates to CASSLEGYQETQYF.

The chain uses TRBV4-1 and TRBJ2-3, with a tentative D call TRBD1 (5 bases). The CDR3 is 15 amino acids. Trimming pared 0 bases from V and 3 bases from J, leaving 10 bases between. The germline V gene has CDR1 MGHRA and CDR2 YSYEKL. This CDR3 is CASSQDHRTTDTQYF. CDR3 DNA sequence: TGCGCCAGCAGCCAAGATCACAGGACAACAGATACGCAGTATTTT.